This TCR beta chain was identified in a study of control samples from healthy donors and cancer patients. This CDR3 spans 13 amino acids. Germline V gene sequence: CDR1 SGHRS, CDR2 YFSETQ. The table came from immunoSEQ multiplex PCR; TCRdb's copy has only in-frame clones and leaves some out. The data show about 51,000 clones, about 92% seen once. In its sample, this clone was seen a few times. One end of the junction does not line up with germline, which may come from a read error. The clonotype was recovered from a man aged 35 to 55 with colorectal cancer. The source material was PBMCs. The V call is TRBV5-1, the J call TRBJ1-2, with D perhaps matching TRBD1 (6 bases). CDR3 sequence reads: CASSLGQDYGYTF. In DNA, the CDR3 is TGCGCCAGCAGCTTGGGACAGGACTACGGCTACACCTTC.